The 22 T cell receptor beta chains listed next were all sequenced from one sample in a study of T cells after yellow fever vaccination. Using its own MiXCR run on the 5' RACE reads, TCRdb lists one record per CDR3 protein. Of about 32,000 distinct CDR3 sequences listed, about 11% are singletons. Sequencing used PBMCs, either bulk or a sorted T-cell subset (CD4+, CD8+, memory, or dextramer-sorted; not recorded which), obtained roughly 15 days after the first yellow fever vaccination. The receptor set was obtained from a man between 18 and 29 years old who received the YFV17D yellow fever vaccine.

This chain uses TRBV18 with TRBJ2-7, with 11 bases aligning to TRBD1. Germline V lookup: CDR1 KGHSH, CDR2 LQKENI. Germline trimming cut 6 bases from V and 3 bases from J; bases unmatched to any gene: 7. The length of the CDR3 is 15 residues. The CDR3, as DNA: TGTGCCAGCTCGATCGCGGGACAGGGGGACTACGAGCAGTACTTC. This gives the protein CASSIAGQGDYEQYF.

The table lists this clonotype with many counts. The chain carries TRBV5-5 and TRBJ2-5; no clear D gene. This CDR3 has 13 residues. The germline V and J ends were trimmed by 4 bases and 4 bases, with 11 bases remaining between them. The germline V gene has CDR1 SGHKS and CDR2 YYEKEE (reference sequence). CDR3 loop: CASSPRGTETQYF. CDR3 sequence (DNA): TGTGCCAGCAGCCCTCGTGGTACAGAGACCCAGTACTTC.

Worth noting for this clonotype: A much more abundant neighbour one base away suggests this may be a read error. The chain recombines TRBV12-3 or TRBV12-4 with TRBJ1-5; 7 bases are shared with TRBD1. The CDR3 is 16 residues long. V gave up 6 bases and J gave up 4 bases; unmatched junction bases: 12. The CDR3, as DNA: TGTGCCAGCAGCCCCCACCGGGACAGTGGAAATCAGCCCCAGCATTTT. Its translation: CASSPHRDSGNQPQHF.

Ten or more counts support this clonotype. The chain joins TRBV7-2 to TRBJ2-3; the D gene is possibly TRBD1 (6 bases). The CDR3 contains 17 residues. V lost 1 base and J 4 bases, leaving 18 bases between the germline ends. CDR1 is SGHTA and CDR2 is FQGNSA in the germline V gene. The CDR3 sequence: CASSLGYGTISADTQYF. CDR3 nucleotide sequence: TGTGCCAGCAGCTTAGGATATGGGACAATCAGCGCAGATACGCAGTATTTT.

Only a few counts were recorded for this clonotype. This chain connects TRBV7-9 to TRBJ2-3; 8 nucleotides line up with TRBD2. J lost 4 bases, V lost 5 bases, and 11 bases had no gene match. This CDR3 spans 16 amino acids. Germline assignment: CDR1 SEHNR and CDR2 FQNEAQ (reference sequence). The CDR3: CASSPRRAGGSDTQYF. In nucleotides, the CDR3 is TGTGCCAGCAGCCCCCGGAGGGCGGGGGGTTCAGATACGCAGTATTTT.

For this clonotype: A much larger clone is a single base away; this may be a read error. The V and J genes are TRBV4-1 and TRBJ2-1; 10 positions match TRBD2. Germline CDR1 MGHRA, CDR2 YSYEKL. CDR3 length: 17 residues. J gave up 5 bases and V 1 base, and 8 bases lay outside the gene matches. The CDR3 loop is CASSQGEAGGLHNEQFF. The CDR3 nucleotides read TGCGCCAGCAGCCAAGGGGAAGCGGGGGGGCTTCACAATGAGCAGTTCTTC.

In its sample, this clonotype was seen many times. The CDR3 spells CASSNQKGHEKLFF. In DNA form, the CDR3 reads TGTGCCAGCAGCAACCAGAAAGGGCATGAAAAACTGTTTTTT. The chain combines TRBV7-2 with TRBJ1-4; no firm D call. Germline lookup yields CDR1 SGHTA and CDR2 FQGNSA. This CDR3 contains 14 residues. Trimming pared 5 bases from V and 6 bases from J, leaving 13 bases between.

There are a few counts of this clonotype. V usage is TRBV5-6 and J usage is TRBJ2-1; TRBD1 matches 9 bases. There are 14 residues in the CDR3. The V and J ends lost 4 bases and 9 bases, in that order; junction bases with no gene match: 8. Germline V CDR1 and CDR2: SGHDT, YYEEEE. CDR3 residues: CASSATGGAGEQFF. The CDR3 coding sequence is TGTGCCAGCAGCGCAACAGGGGGCGCGGGTGAGCAGTTCTTC. Full variable domain (rest looked up from reference TRBV5-6 and TRBJ2-1): DAGVTQSPTHLIKTRGQQVTLRCSPKSGHDTVSWYQQALGQGPQFIFQYYEEEERQRGNFPDRFSGHQFPNYSSELNVNALLLGDSALYLCASSATGGAGEQFFGPGTRLTVL.

Many counts were recorded for this clonotype. The chain combines TRBV20-1 with TRBJ2-1; 16 bases are shared with TRBD2. This CDR3 has 14 amino acids. The junction had 9 bases not matched to a gene; V was cut back by 4 bases and J by 15 bases. From germline, CDR1 is DFQATT and CDR2 SNEGSKA (reference sequence). The CDR3 is CSATGTSGGAKPFF. Written as DNA, the CDR3 is TGCAGTGCTACCGGGACTAGCGGGGGGGCCAAGCCGTTCTTC.

This clonotype has at least ten counts. This chain connects TRBV25-1 to TRBJ1-1, with 8 positions matching TRBD1. The CDR3 contains 14 residues. Losses at the gene ends were 8 bases for V and 1 base for J; bases not matched to a gene: 6. CDR1 is MGHDK, CDR2 SYGVNS, per germline. CDR3 DNA: TGTGCCAGCCGCAGACAGGGGCCGAACACTGAAGCTTTCTTT. Amino acid sequence: CASRRQGPNTEAFF.

In its sample, this clonotype was seen many times. V is TRBV24-1 and J is TRBJ2-3, with TRBD2 as a possible D gene (6 bases). Trimming removed 7 bases from V and 2 bases from J, with 12 bases in between. The V gene's germline CDR1 is KGHDR and CDR2 SFDVKD. The CDR3 runs to 14 residues. This chain's CDR3 is CATRVSGNTDTQYF. Written as DNA, the CDR3 is TGTGCCACCAGGGTTAGCGGAAACACAGATACGCAGTATTTT.

This clonotype was seen many times. The chain recombines TRBV30 with TRBJ2-3; the D gene could be TRBD1 or TRBD2 (5 bases each). CDR1 is GTSNPN, CDR2 SVGIG, per germline (reference sequence). The V end lost 2 bases, the J end lost 4 bases, and 10 bases lay between the germline ends. The CDR3 sequence is 13 residues long. This CDR3 reads CAWSWGFADTQYF. DNA for the CDR3: TGTGCCTGGAGTTGGGGGTTCGCAGATACGCAGTATTTT.

This clonotype has at least ten counts. This chain uses TRBV3-1 with TRBJ1-5; tentatively, D is TRBD1 (5 bases). The ends were cut back, 5 bases at V and 2 bases at J, with 13 bases in the middle. CDR3 length: 15 residues. Per germline, CDR1 LGHDT and CDR2 YNNKEL (reference sequence). The CDR3 is CASSGTWGGNQPQHF. CDR3 nucleotide sequence: TGTGCCAGCAGCGGGACCTGGGGAGGCAATCAGCCCCAGCATTTT.

Concerning this clonotype: Relative to the germline gene, one junction end is altered; a read error may explain this. This chain connects TRBV5-1 to TRBJ2-1; tentatively, D is TRBD2 (5 bases). The germline CDR1 and CDR2 sequences are SGHRS and YFSETQ. The CDR3 contains 17 residues. Written as DNA, the CDR3 is TGCGCCAGCTGCTTGGCCGGCGCGACTTTCCCCGGGGATGAGCAGTTCTTC. Its translation is CASCLAGATFPGDEQFF.

In its sample, this clonotype was seen many times. This sequence joins TRBV4-3 and TRBJ1-2; D is possibly TRBD1 (5 bases). Trimming cost V 1 base and J 5 bases, with 11 bases left between them. Per the germline V gene, CDR1 is LGHNA and CDR2 is YSLEER. The CDR3 consists of 14 residues. Here the CDR3 reads CASSQGQLNYGYTF. The CDR3 nucleotides are TGCGCCAGCAGCCAAGGACAGTTAAATTATGGCTACACCTTC.

This clonotype was seen repeatedly, ten times or more. The chain couples TRBV6-4 to TRBJ2-3, with 10 bases aligning to TRBD2. Germline CDR1 is MRHNA and CDR2 is SNTAGT. The CDR3 has 14 amino acids. Unmatched junction bases numbered 7, after V lost 10 bases and J lost 3 bases. This CDR3 is CATSKRGGTDTQYF. In DNA, the CDR3 is TGTGCCACTTCCAAGCGGGGGGGAACAGATACGCAGTATTTT.

This clonotype came up many times. This rearrangement joins TRBV6-2 or TRBV6-3 to TRBJ2-1, with D possibly being TRBD1 (5 bases). In germline, CDR1 is MNHEY, CDR2 SVGEGT. The CDR3 is 13 amino acids. Trimming took 4 bases from V and 2 from J, leaving 6 bases between them. The CDR3 nucleotides read TGTGCCAGCAGTTGGACAACCTACAATGAGCAGTTCTTC. Translated: CASSWTTYNEQFF.

This clonotype has ten or more counts. The gene calls are TRBV7-9 and TRBJ2-1, with TRBD2 matching 7 bases. The CDR3 length is 17 residues. V lost 5 bases and J lost 4; bases outside the gene matches: 14. The germline gives CDR1 SEHNR, CDR2 FQNEAQ (reference sequence). The CDR3 protein is CASSTQVGGRRYNEQFF. CDR3 nucleotides: TGTGCCAGCAGCACCCAAGTGGGGGGGAGGCGATACAATGAGCAGTTCTTC.

This clonotype has ten or more counts. The rearrangement links TRBV29-1 to TRBJ2-7, with TRBD1 matching over 11 bases. Germline CDR1 and CDR2: SQVTM and ANQGSEA. This CDR3 has 15 residues. V lost 4 bases to trimming and J lost 3 bases; unmatched junction nucleotides: 8. CDR3 sequence: CSVVFGTGGYYEQYF. As DNA, the CDR3 is TGCAGCGTTGTGTTCGGGACAGGGGGTTACTACGAGCAGTACTTC.

This clonotype was counted ten times or more. Here the CDR3 DNA reads TGCGCCAGCAGCTTGGGGGGACTGGAGGGCTACACCTTC. Encoded protein: CASSLGGLEGYTF. The chain combines TRBV5-1 with TRBJ1-2, with D possibly TRBD1 on 5 matching bases. V dropped 0 bases and J dropped 8 bases, with 11 bases sitting between them. Germline-derived CDR1 and CDR2 are SGHRS and YFSETQ. The CDR3 sequence is 13 residues long. Combining the CDR3 with reference TRBV5-1 and TRBJ1-2 gives the whole variable domain KAGVTQTPRYLIKTRGQQVTLSCSPISGHRSVSWYQQTPGQGLQFLFEYFSETQRNKGNFPGRFSGRQFSNSRSEMNVSTLELGDSALYLCASSLGGLEGYTFGSGTRLTVV.

Comments on this clonotype: A clone one base away is much larger, so this may be a read error. The chain employs TRBV30 and TRBJ2-3; TRBD1 matches at 8 bases. The CDR3 extends over 12 amino acids. CDR1 GTSNPN and CDR2 SVGIG come from the germline V gene (reference sequence). In DNA, the CDR3 is TGTACCTGTGGACAGGGAGGAGATACGCAGTATTTT. This gives the protein CTCGQGGDTQYF.

This clonotype has a single count. The CDR3 loop reads CASRCGNTEAFF. In nucleotides, the CDR3 is TGTGCCAGCAGGTGTGGGAACACTGAAGCTTTCTTT. The J gene is TRBJ1-1, the V gene TRBV3-1, with unresolved D. CDR3 size: 12 residues. V shed 6 bases and J shed 1 base, with 6 bases lying between them. Germline CDR1 reads LGHDT; CDR2 reads YNNKEL (reference sequence).